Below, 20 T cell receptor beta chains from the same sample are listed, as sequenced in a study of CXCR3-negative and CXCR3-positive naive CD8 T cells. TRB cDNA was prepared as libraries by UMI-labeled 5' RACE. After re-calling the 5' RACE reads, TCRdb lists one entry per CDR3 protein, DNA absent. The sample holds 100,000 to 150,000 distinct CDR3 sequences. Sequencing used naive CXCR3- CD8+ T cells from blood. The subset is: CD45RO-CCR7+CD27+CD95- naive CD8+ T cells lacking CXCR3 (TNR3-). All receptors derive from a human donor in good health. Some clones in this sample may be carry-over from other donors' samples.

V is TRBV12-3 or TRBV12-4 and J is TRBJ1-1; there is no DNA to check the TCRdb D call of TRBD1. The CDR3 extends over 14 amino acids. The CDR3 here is CASSPGPANTEAFF.

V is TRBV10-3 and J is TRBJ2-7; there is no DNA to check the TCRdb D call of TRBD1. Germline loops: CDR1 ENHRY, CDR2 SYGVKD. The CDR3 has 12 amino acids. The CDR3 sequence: CATQGVGAEQYF.

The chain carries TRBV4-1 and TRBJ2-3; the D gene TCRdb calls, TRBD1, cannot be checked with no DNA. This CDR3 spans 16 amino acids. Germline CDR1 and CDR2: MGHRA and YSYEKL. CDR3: CASTGFLQGFADTQYF.

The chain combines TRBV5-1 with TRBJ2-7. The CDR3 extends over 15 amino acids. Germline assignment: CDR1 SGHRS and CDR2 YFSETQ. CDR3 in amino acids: CASSFAYGVPYEQYF.

The CDR3 spells CASSYSVTTGAEGTEAFF. V is TRBV27 and J is TRBJ1-1; TCRdb outputs TRBD1, but without DNA this stays unchecked. Germline CDR1 and CDR2: MNHEY and SMNVEV (reference sequence). The CDR3 sequence is 18 residues long.

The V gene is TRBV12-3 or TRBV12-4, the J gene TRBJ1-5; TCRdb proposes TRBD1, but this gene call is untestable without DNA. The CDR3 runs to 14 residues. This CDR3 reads CASSPRDWDQPQHF.

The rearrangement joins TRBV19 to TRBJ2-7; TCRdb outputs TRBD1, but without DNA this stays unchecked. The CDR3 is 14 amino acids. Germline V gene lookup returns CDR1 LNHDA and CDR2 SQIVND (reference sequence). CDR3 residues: CASSMTGGNYEQYF.

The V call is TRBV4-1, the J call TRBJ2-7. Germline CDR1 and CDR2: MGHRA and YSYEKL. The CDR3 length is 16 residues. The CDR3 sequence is CASSHPKDGGSYEQYF.

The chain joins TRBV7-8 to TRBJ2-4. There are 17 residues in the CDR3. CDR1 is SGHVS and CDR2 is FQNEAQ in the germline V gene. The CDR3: CASSSDPLYLAKNIQYF.

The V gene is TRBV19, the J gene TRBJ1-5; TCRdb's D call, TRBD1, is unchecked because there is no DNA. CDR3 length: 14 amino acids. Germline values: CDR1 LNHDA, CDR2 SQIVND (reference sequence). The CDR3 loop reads CASSISDTNQPQHF.

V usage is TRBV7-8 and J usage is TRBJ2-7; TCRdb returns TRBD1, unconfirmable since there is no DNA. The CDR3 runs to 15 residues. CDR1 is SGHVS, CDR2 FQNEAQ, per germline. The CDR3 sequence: CASSTAGANSYEQYF.

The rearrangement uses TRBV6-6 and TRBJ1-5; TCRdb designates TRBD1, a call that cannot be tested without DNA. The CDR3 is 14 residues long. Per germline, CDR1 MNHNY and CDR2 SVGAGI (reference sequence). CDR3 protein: CASSSSDRGQPQHF.

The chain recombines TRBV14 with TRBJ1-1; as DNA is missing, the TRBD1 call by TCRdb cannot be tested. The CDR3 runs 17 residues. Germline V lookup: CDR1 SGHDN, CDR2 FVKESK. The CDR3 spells CASSQDHGQGSGTEAFF.

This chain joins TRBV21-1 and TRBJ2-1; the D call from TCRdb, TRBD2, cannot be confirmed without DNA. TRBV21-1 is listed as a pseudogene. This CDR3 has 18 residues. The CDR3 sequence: CASSWSSPGRGDYNEQFF.

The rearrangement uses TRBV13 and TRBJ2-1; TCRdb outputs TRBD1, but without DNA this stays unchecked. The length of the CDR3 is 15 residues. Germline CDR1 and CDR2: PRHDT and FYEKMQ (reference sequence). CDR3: CASSIRGNSYNEQFF.

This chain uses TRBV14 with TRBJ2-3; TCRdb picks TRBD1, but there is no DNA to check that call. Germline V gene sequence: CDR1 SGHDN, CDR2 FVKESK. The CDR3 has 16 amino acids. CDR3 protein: CASSSWDRGRGDTQYF.

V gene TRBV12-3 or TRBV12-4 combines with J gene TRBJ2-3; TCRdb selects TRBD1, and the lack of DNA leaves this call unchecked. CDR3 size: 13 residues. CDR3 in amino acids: CASTNTGSDTQYF.

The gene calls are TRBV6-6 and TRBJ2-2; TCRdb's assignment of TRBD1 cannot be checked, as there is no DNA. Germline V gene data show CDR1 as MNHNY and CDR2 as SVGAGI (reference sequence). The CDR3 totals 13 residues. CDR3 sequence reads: CASSRGGAGELFF.

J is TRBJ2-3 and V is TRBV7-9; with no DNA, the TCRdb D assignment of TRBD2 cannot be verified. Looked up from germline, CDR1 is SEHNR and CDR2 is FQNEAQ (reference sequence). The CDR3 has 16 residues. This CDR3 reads CASSPAGGPRGDTQYF.

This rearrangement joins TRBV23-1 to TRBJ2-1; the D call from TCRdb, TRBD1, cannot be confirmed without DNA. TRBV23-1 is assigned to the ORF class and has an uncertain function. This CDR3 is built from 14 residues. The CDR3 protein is CASSQDNPPVRQFF.